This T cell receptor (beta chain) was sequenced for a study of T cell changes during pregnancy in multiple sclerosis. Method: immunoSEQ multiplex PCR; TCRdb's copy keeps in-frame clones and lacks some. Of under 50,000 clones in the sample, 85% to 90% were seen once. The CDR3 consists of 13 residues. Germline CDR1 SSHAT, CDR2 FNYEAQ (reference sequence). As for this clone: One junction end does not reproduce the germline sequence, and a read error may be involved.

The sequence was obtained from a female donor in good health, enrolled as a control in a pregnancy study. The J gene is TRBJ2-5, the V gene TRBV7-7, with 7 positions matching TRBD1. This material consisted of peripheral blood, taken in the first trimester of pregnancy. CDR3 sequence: CASSQTGAETQYF. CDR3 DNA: TGTGCTAGCAGCCAAACAGGGGCCGAGACCCAGTACTTC.